The rows below give T cell receptor beta chains drawn from one sample of a study of a mutant IDH1 vaccine in newly diagnosed glioma. Assay used: immunoSEQ multiplex PCR; TCRdb lists only in-frame clones, some missing. The repertoire has over 75,000 clones, about four fifths of them found once; the top ten carry 6% to 8%. The source was PBMCs, collected from a glioma patient treated with radiotherapy, temozolomide or both. These receptors were collected from a man in his forties with glioma. Both conserved end residues are part of each CDR3. The listing skips clone size in some rows; elsewhere it reads once, few, many or a size class.

J gene	clone size	V gene	CDR3 protein
TRBJ1-2	NA	TRBV9	CASSVEVRGYRTWDGYTF
TRBJ2-7	NA	TRBV7-2	CASSPLGQALSYEQYF
TRBJ1-4	NA	TRBV28	CASSLRQGFREKLFF
TRBJ2-1	once	TRBV15	CATSRAGGESYNEQFF
NA	once	TRBV4-2	CASSQEWGGSYEQYF
TRBJ1-2	NA	TRBV9	CASSPGLVYGYTF
TRBJ1-5	NA	TRBV28	CASSLQGTDQPQHF
TRBJ2-3	NA	TRBV9	CASSLMGGATDTQYF
TRBJ1-2	NA	TRBV5-1	CASSLTTGNYGYTF
TRBJ1-4	NA	TRBV29-1	CSGLRGQGEKLFF
TRBJ1-1	NA	TRBV18	CASSPRQNTEAFF
TRBJ2-2	NA	TRBV9	CASSLPRDTNTGELFF
TRBJ2-3	few	TRBV4-1	CASQLAGGPDSTDTQYF
TRBJ1-4	NA	TRBV18	CASSPGSSNEKLFF
TRBJ2-1	NA	TRBV6-1	CASSGTDYDEQFF
TRBJ1-5	many	TRBV4-2	CASSQDIRGQFPNQPQHF
TRBJ1-2	NA	TRBV7-8	CASSLNRKRDGYTF
TRBJ2-7	NA	TRBV7-2	CASSQRTGETYEQYF
TRBJ1-6	NA	TRBV25-1	CASRGGTGTSYNSPLHF
TRBJ2-7	NA	TRBV10-3	CAIRETGGAGFRHEQYF
TRBJ2-3	once	TRBV6-1	CASSVTGVRTDTQYF
TRBJ2-5	NA	TRBV18	CASSPGGTPGETQYF
TRBJ2-6	NA	TRBV18	CASSPLSGRNSGANVLTF
TRBJ2-1	NA	TRBV6-5	CASSTRGRAHNEQFF
TRBJ2-3	NA	TRBV7-2	CASSLVSGSSDTQYF
TRBJ2-7	NA	TRBV18	CASSPLKGAYEQYF
TRBJ1-2	NA	TRBV7-2	CASSSTPDRLGTF
TRBJ2-7	few	TRBV4-3	CASSPATLYPYEQYF
TRBJ2-7	NA	TRBV2	CASSDGAGSYEQYF
TRBJ1-2	many	TRBV19	CASSIVGRGYGYTF
TRBJ2-2	NA	TRBV6-5	CASSTGLFATGELFF
TRBJ1-1	once	TRBV7-9	CASSFPGTASTEAFF
TRBJ2-1	NA	TRBV5-6	CASRLGLPVGNEQFF
TRBJ2-7	NA	TRBV10-1	CASMGGRNEQYF
TRBJ2-2	few	TRBV6-4	CASSQREGQGGELFF
TRBJ2-7	NA	TRBV9	CASSVGGGPEQYF
TRBJ2-6	NA	TRBV18	CASSPGGGSLMANVLTF
TRBJ2-7	NA	TRBV4-3	CASSQGRGPYEQYF
TRBJ1-1	NA	TRBV6-1	CASSDLRLSTEAFF
TRBJ1-2	NA	TRBV4-1	CASSQGYGYTF
TRBJ2-3	NA	TRBV11-2	CASSLYVTSGKTDTQYF
TRBJ2-7	NA	TRBV30	CACTELREQYF
TRBJ1-5	NA	TRBV4-3	CASSATAYSNQPQHF
TRBJ1-1	NA	TRBV30	CAWRNRFNTEAFF
TRBJ1-1	few	TRBV4-3	CASSRTRGGEAFF
TRBJ2-7	NA	TRBV6-1	CASSTGRSYEQYF
TRBJ2-1	NA	TRBV5-6	CASSLGPAGGNEQFF
TRBJ2-1	NA	TRBV7-9	CASSRGQGVDEQFF
TRBJ2-4	few	TRBV6-1	CASEIRDRSQNIQYF
TRBJ1-1	NA	TRBV6-5	CAIRQGTEAFF
TRBJ2-3	few	TRBV6-5	CASSAGAGTDTQYF
TRBJ1-6	NA	TRBV11-2	CASSLGVRGYRSPLHF
TRBJ2-7	NA	TRBV13	CASSTGLAGGFYEQYF
TRBJ1-4	NA	TRBV6-6	CASSYDVRGANEKLFF
TRBJ2-3	NA	TRBV19	CASSMGPSITDTQYF